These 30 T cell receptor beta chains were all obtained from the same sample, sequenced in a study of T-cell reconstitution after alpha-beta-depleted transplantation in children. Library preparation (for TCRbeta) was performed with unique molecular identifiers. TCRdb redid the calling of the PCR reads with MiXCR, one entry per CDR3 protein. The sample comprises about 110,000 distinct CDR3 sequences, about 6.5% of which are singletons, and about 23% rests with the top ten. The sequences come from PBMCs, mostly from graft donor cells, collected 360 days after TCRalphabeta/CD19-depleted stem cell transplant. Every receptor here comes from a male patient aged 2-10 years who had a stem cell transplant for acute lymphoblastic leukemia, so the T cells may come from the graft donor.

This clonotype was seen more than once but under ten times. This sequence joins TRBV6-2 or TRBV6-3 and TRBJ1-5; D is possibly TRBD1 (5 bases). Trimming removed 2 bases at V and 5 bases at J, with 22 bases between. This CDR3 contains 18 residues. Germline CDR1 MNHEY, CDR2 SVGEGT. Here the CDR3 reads CASSYEGGGLLLYQPQHF. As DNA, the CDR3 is TGTGCCAGCAGTTACGAGGGCGGGGGTCTCCTTCTCTATCAGCCCCAGCATTTT.

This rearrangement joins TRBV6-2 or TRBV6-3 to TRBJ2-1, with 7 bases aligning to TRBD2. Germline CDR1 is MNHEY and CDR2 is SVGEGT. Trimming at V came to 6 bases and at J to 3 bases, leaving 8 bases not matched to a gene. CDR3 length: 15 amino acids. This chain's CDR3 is CASSPGRFNYNEQFF. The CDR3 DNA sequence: TGTGCCAGCAGCCCCGGGAGGTTCAACTACAATGAGCAGTTCTTC.

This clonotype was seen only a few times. The CDR3 sequence: CSAQGGQPQHF. CDR3 coding DNA: TGCAGTGCTCAGGGAGGTCAGCCCCAGCATTTT. The J gene is TRBJ1-5, the V gene TRBV20-1; maybe TRBD1 (5 bases). CDR3 size: 11 residues. In germline, CDR1 is DFQATT, CDR2 SNEGSKA (reference sequence). Trimming pared 5 bases from V and 6 bases from J, leaving 8 bases between.

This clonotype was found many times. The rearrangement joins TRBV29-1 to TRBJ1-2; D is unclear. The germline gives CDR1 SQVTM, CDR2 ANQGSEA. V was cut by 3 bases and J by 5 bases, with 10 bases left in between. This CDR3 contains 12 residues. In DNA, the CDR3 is TGCAGCGTTGACGACACCTCTTATGGCTACACCTTC. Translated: CSVDDTSYGYTF.

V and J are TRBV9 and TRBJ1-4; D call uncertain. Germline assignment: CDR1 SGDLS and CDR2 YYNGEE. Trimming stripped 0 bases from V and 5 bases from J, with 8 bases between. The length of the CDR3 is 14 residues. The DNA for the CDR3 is TGTGCCAGCAGCGTAGCATCCGGGAATGAAAAACTGTTTTTT. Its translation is CASSVASGNEKLFF.

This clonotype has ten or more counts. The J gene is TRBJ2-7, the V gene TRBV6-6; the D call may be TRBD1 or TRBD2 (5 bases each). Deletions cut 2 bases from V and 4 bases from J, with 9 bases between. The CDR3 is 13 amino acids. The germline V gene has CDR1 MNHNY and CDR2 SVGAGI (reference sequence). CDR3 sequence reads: CASSYGEGYEQYF. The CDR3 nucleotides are TGTGCCAGCAGTTACGGAGAGGGGTACGAGCAGTACTTC.

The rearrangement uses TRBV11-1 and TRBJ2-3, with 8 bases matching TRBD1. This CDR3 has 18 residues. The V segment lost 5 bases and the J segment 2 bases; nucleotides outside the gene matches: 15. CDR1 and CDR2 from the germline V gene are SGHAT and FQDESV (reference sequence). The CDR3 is CASSPRTGQVSYTDTQYF. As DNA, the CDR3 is TGTGCCAGCAGCCCGCGAACGGGACAGGTCTCTTACACAGATACGCAGTATTTT. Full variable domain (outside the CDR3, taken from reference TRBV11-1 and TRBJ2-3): EAEVAQSPRYKITEKSQAVAFWCDPISGHATLYWYRQILGQGPELLVQFQDESVVDDSQLPKDRFSAERLKGVDSTLKIQPAELGDSAMYLCASSPRTGQVSYTDTQYFGPGTRLTVL.

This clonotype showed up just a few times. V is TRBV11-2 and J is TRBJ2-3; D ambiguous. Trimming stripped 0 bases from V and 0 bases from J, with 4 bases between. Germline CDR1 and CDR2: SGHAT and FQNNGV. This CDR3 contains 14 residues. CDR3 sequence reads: CASSLDGSTDTQYF. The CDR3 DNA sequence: TGTGCCAGCAGCTTAGATGGGAGCACAGATACGCAGTATTTT.

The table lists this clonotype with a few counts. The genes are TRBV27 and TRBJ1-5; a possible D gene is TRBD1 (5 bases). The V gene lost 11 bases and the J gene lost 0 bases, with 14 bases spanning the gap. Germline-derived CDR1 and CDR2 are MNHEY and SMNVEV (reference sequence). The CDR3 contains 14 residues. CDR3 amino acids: CASWDLYSNQPQHF. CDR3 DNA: TGTGCCTCATGGGACCTATATAGCAATCAGCCCCAGCATTTT.

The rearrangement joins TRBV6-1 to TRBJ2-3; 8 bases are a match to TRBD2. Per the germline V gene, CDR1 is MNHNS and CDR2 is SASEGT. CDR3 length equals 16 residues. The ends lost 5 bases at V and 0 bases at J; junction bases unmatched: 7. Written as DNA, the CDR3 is TGTGCCAGCAGTCCTTTAGCGGGGCTAAGCACAGATACGCAGTATTTT. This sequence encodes CASSPLAGLSTDTQYF.

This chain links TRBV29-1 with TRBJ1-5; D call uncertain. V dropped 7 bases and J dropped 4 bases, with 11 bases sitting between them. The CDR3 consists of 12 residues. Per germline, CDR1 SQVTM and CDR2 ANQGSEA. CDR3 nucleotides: TGCAGCGCCAGACGCTTAAATCAGCCCCAGCATTTT. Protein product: CSARRLNQPQHF.

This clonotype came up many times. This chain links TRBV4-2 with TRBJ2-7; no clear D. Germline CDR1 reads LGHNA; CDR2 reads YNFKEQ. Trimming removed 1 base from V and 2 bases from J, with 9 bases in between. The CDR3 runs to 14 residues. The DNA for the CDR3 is TGTGCCAGCAGCCAAGGAACTGATGCCTACGAGCAGTACTTC. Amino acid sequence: CASSQGTDAYEQYF.

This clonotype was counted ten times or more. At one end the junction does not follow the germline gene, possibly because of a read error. The CDR3 loop reads CASSFEGTEDF. CDR3 nucleotide sequence: TGTGCCAGCAGTTTTGAGGGGACAGAAGACTTC. This chain connects TRBV28 to TRBJ2-7; TRBD1 matches 7 bases. The CDR3 has 11 residues. Looked up from germline, CDR1 is MDHEN and CDR2 is SYDVKM.

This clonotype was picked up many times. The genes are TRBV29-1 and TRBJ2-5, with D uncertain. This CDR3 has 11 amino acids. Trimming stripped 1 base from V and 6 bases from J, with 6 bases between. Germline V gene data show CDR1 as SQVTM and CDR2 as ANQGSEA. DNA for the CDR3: TGCAGCGTTGAAGGGTCGAAGACCCAGTACTTC. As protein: CSVEGSKTQYF. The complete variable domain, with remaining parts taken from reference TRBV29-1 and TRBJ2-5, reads SAVISQKPSRDICQRGTSLTIQCQVDSQVTMMFWYRQQPGQSLTLIATANQGSEATYESGFVIDKFPISRPNLTFSTLTVSNMSPEDSSIYLCSVEGSKTQYFGPGTRLLVL.

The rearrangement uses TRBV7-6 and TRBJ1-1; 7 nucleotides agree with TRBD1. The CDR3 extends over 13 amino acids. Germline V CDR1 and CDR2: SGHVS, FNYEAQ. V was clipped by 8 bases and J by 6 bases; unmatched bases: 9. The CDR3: CASFGGRGAEAFF. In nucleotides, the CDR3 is TGTGCCAGCTTTGGGGGCAGGGGGGCTGAAGCTTTCTTT.

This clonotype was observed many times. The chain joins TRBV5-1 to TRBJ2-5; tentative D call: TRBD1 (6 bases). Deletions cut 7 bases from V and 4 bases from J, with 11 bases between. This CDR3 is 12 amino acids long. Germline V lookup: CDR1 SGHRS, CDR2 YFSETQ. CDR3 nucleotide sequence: TGCGCCAGCTACGACAGGTCAGAGACCCAGTACTTC. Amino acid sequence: CASYDRSETQYF.

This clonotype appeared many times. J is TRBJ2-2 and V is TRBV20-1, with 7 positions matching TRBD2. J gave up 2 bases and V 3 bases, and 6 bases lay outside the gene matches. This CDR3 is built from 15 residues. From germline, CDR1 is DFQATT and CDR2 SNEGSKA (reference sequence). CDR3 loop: CSASSLAENTGELFF. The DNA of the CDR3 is TGCAGTGCTAGTAGTCTAGCGGAAAACACCGGGGAGCTGTTTTTT.

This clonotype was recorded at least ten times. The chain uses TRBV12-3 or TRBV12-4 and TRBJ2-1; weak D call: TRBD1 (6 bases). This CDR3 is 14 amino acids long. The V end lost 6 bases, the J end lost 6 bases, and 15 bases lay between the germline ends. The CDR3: CASSSGANGNEQFF. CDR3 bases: TGTGCCAGCAGCTCAGGGGCAAATGGCAATGAGCAGTTCTTC.

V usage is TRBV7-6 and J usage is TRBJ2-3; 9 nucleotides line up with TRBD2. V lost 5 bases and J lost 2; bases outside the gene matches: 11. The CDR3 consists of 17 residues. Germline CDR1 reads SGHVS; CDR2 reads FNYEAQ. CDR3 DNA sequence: TGTGCCAGCAGCCCTACGTCGGCTAGCGGGATCACAGATACGCAGTATTTT. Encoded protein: CASSPTSASGITDTQYF. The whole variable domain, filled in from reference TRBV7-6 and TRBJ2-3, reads GAGVSQSPRYKVTKRGQDVALRCDPISGHVSLYWYRQALGQGPEFLTYFNYEAQQDKSGLPNDRFSAERPEGSISTLTIQRTEQRDSAMYRCASSPTSASGITDTQYFGPGTRLTVL.

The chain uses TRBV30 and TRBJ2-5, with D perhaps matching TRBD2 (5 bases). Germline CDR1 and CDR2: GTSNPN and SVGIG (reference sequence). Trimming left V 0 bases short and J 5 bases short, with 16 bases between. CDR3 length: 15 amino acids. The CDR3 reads CAWSVGTPREETQYF. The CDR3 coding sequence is TGTGCCTGGAGTGTAGGAACCCCTAGGGAGGAGACCCAGTACTTC. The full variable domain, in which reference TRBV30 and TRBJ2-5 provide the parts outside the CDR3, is SQTIHQWPATLVQPVGSPLSLECTVEGTSNPNLYWYRQAAGRGLQLLFYSVGIGQISSEVPQNLSASRPQDRQFILSSKKLLLSDSGFYLCAWSVGTPREETQYFGPGTRLLVL.

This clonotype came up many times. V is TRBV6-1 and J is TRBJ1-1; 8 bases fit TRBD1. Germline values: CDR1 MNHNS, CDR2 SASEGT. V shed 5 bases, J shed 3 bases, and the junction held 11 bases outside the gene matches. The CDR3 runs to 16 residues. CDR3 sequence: CASSRGQGWGHTEAFF. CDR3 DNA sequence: TGTGCCAGCAGTCGTGGACAGGGTTGGGGGCACACTGAAGCTTTCTTT.

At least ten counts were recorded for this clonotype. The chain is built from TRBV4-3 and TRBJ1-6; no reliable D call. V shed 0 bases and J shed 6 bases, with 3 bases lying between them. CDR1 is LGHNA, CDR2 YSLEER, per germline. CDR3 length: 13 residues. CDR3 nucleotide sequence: TGCGCCAGCAGCCAAGACCCTAATTCACCCCTCCACTTT. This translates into CASSQDPNSPLHF.

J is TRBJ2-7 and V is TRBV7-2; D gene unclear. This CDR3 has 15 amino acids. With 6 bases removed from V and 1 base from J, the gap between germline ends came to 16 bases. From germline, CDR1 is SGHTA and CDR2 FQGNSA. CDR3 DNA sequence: TGTGCCAGCAGGGAAACCGGCGGACGTTCCTACGAGCAGTACTTC. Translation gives CASRETGGRSYEQYF. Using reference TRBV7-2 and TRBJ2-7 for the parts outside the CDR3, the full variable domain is GAGVSQSPSNKVTEKGKDVELRCDPISGHTALYWYRQSLGQGLEFLIYFQGNSAPDKSGLPSDRFSAERTGGSVSTLTIQRTQQEDSAVYLCASRETGGRSYEQYFGPGTRLTVT.

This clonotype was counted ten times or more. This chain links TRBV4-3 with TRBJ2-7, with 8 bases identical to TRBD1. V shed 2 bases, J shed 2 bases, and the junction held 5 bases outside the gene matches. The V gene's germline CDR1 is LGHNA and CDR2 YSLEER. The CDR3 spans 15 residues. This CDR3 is CASSQSAGGPYEQYF. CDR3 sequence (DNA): TGCGCCAGCAGCCAATCGGCAGGGGGCCCCTACGAGCAGTACTTC.

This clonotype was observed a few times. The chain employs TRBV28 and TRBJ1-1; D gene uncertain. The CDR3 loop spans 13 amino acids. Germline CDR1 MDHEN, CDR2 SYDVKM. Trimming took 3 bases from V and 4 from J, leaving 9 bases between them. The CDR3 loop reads CASSFYGTTEAFF. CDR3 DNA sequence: TGTGCCAGCAGTTTCTATGGTACCACTGAAGCTTTCTTT.

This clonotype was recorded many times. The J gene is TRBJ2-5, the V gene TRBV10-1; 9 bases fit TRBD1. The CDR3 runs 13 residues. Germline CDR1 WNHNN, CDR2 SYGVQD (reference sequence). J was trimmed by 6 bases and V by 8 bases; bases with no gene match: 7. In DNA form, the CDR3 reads TGCGCCAGCTCAGACAGGGGGGACAAGACCCAGTACTTC. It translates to CASSDRGDKTQYF.

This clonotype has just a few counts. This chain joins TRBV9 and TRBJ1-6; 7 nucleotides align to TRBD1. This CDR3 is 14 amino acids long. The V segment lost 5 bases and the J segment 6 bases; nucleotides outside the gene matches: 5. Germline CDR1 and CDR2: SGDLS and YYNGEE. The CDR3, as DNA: TGTGCCAGCAGTGGGGACAGACGTAATTCACCCCTCCACTTT. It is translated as CASSGDRRNSPLHF.

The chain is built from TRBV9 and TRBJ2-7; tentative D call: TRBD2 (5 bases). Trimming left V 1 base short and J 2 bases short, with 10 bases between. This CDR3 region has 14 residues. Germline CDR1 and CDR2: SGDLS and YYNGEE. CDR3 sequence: CASSVSGSAYEQYF. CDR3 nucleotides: TGTGCCAGCAGCGTAAGCGGCAGCGCCTACGAGCAGTACTTC.

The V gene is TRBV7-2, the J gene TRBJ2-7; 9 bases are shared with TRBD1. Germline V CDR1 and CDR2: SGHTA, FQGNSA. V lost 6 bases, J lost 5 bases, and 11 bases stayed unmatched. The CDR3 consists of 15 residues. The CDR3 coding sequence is TGTGCCAGCAGTCCTTACGGGACAGGGTCAAACGAGCAGTACTTC. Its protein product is CASSPYGTGSNEQYF. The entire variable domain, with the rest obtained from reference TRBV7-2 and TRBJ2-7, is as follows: GAGVSQSPSNKVTEKGKDVELRCDPISGHTALYWYRQSLGQGLEFLIYFQGNSAPDKSGLPSDRFSAERTGGSVSTLTIQRTQQEDSAVYLCASSPYGTGSNEQYFGPGTRLTVT.

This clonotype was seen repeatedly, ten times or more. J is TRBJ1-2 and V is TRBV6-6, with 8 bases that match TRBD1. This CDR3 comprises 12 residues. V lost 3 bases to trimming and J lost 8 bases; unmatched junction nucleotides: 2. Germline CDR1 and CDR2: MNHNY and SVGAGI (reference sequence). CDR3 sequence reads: CASSYPGGGYTF. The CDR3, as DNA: TGTGCCAGCAGTTATCCAGGGGGCGGCTACACCTTC.